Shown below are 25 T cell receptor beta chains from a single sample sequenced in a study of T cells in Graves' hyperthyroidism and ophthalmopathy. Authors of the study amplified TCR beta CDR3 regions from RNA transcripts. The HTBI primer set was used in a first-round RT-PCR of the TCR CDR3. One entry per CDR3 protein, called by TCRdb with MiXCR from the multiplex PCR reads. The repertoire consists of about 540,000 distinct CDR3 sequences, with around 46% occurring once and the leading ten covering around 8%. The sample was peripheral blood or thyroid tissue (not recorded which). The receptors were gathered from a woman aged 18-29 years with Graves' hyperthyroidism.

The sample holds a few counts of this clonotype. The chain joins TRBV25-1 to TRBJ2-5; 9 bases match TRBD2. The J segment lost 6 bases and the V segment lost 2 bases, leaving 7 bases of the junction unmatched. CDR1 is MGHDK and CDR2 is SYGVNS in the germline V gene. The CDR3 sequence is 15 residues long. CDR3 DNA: TGTGCCAGCAGTGAAGGGGGGGCGGGAGGGAAGACCCAGTACTTC. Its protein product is CASSEGGAGGKTQYF.

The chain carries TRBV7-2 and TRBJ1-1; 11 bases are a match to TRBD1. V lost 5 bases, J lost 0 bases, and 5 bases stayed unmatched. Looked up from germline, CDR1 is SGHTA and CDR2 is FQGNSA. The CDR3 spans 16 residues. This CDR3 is CASSADRGRMNTEAFF. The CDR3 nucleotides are TGTGCCAGCAGCGCGGACAGGGGGCGTATGAACACTGAAGCTTTCTTT.

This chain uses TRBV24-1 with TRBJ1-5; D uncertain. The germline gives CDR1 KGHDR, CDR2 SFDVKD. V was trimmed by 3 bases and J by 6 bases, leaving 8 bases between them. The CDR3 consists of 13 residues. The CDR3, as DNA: TGTGCCACCAGTGATGGAACATTTCAGCCCCAGCATTTT. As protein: CATSDGTFQPQHF.

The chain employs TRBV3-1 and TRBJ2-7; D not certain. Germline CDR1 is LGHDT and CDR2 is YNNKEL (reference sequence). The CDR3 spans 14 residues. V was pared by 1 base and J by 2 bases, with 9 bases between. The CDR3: CASSQALGPYEQYF. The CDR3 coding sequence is TGTGCCAGCAGCCAAGCATTAGGACCCTACGAGCAGTACTTC.

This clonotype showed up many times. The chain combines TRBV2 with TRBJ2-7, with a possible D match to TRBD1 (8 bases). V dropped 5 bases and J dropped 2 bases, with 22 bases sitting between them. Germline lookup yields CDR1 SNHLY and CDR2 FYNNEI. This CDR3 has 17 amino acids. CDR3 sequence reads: CASSSSLQGGIPYEQYF. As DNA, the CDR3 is TGTGCCAGCAGTTCATCCCTACAGGGGGGGATCCCCTACGAGCAGTACTTC.

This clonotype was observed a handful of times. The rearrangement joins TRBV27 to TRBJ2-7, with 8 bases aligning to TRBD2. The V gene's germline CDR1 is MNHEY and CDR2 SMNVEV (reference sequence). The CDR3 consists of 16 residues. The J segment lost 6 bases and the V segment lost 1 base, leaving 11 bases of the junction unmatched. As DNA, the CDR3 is TGTGCCAGCAGTTTATATGGGACTAGAGGGTCTACCGAGCAGTACTTC. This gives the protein CASSLYGTRGSTEQYF.

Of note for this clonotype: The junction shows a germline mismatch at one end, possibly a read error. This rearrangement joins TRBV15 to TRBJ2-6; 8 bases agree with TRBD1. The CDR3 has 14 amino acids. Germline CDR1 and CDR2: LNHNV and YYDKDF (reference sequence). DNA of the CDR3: TGTGCCACCAGCAGAGACACAGGGGGCAACGTCCTGACTTTC. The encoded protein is CATSRDTGGNVLTF.

In DNA form, the CDR3 reads TGCAGTGCCCGGCCCCTAGGGACCGGGGAGCTGTTTTTT. The encoded protein is CSARPLGTGELFF. The chain uses TRBV20-1 and TRBJ2-2; D is ambiguous. V was trimmed by 6 bases and J by 5 bases, leaving 13 bases between them. The CDR3 sequence is 13 residues long. Germline values: CDR1 DFQATT, CDR2 SNEGSKA (reference sequence).

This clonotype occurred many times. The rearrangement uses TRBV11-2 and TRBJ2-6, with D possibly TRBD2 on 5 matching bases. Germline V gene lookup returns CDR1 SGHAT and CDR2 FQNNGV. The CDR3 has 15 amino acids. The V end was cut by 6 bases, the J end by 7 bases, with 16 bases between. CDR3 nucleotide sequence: TGTGCCAGCAGAAGACGGGGTGATCGAGCCAACGTCCTGACTTTC. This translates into CASRRRGDRANVLTF.

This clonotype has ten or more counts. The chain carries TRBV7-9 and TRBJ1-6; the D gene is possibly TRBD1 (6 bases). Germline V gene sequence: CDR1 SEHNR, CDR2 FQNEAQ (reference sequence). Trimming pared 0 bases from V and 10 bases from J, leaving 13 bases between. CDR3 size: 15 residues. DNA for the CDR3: TGTGCCAGCAGCTTAGCCGGGGGCGCAGGGTCACCCCTCCACTTT. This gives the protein CASSLAGGAGSPLHF.

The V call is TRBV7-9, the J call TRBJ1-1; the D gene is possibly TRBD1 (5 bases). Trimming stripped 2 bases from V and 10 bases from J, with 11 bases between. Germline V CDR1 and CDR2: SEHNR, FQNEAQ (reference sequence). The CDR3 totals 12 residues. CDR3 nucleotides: TGTGCCAGCAGCTTACAAGGGGTGGGAGCTTTCTTT. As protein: CASSLQGVGAFF. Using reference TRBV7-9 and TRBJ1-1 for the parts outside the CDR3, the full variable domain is DTGVSQNPRHKITKRGQNVTFRCDPISEHNRLYWYRQTLGQGPEFLTYFQNEAQLEKSRLLSDRFSAERPKGSFSTLEIQRTEQGDSAMYLCASSLQGVGAFFGQGTRLTVV.

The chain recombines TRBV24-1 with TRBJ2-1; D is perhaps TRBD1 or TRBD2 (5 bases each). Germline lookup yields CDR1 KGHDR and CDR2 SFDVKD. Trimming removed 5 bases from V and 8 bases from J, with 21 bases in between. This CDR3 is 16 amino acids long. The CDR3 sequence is CATSGFEGSSGHEQFF. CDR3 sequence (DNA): TGTGCCACCAGTGGATTCGAGGGGTCATCGGGCCATGAGCAGTTCTTC.

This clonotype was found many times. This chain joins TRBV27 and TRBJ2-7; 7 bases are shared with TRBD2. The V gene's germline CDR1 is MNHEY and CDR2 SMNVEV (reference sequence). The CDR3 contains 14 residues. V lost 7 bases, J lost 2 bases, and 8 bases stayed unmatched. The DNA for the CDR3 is TGTGCCAGCAAGGACGGGGGAGGGCCCTACGAGCAGTACTTC. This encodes CASKDGGGPYEQYF.

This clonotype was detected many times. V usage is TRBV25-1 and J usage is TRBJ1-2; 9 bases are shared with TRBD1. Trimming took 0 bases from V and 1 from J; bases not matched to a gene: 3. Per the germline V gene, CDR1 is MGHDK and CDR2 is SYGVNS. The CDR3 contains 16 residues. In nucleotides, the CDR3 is TGTGCCAGCAGTGAATATAGACAGGGGGGTAACTATGGCTACACCTTC. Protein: CASSEYRQGGNYGYTF.

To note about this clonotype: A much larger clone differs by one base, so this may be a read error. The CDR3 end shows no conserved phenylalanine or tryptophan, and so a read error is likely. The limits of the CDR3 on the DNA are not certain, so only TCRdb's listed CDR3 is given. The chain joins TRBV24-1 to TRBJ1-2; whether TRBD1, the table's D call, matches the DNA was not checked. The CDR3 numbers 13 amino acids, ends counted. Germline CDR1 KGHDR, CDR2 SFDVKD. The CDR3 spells CATSAPGNYGYAL.

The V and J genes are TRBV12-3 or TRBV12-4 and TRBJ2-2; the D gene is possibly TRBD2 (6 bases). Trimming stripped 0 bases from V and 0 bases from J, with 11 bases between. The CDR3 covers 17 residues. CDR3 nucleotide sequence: TGTGCCAGCAGTTTAGCGCTGGGAGGCCCGAACACCGGGGAGCTGTTTTTT. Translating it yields CASSLALGGPNTGELFF.

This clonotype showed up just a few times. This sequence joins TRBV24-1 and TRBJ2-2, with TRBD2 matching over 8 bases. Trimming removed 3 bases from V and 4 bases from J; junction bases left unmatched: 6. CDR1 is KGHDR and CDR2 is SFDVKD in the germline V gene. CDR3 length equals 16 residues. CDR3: CATSDEDGRATGELFF. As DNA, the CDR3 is TGTGCCACCAGTGATGAAGACGGGAGGGCCACCGGGGAGCTGTTTTTT.

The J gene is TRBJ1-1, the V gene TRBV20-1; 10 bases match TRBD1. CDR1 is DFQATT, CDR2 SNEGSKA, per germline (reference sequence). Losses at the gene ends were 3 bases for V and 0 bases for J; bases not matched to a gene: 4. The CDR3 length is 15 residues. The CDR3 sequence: CSASRDRGMNTEAFF. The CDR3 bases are TGCAGTGCTAGCAGGGACAGGGGCATGAACACTGAAGCTTTCTTT.

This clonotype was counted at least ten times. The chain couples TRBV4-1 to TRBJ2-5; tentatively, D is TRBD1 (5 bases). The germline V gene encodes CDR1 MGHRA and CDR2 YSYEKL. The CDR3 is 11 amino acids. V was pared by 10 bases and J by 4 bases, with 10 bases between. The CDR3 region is CAIYTGETQYF. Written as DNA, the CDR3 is TGCGCCATATACACAGGAGAGACCCAGTACTTC.

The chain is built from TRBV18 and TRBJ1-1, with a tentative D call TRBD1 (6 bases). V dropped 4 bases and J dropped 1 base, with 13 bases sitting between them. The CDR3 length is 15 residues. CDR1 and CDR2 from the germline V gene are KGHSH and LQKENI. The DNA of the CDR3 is TGTGCCAGCTCACATCAGAACAGGGAGAACACTGAAGCTTTCTTT. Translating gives CASSHQNRENTEAFF.

CDR3 protein: CASNLGTTATNEKLFF. The CDR3 nucleotides read TGTGCCAGCAACCTTGGGACGACAGCAACTAATGAAAAACTGTTTTTT. The rearrangement uses TRBV12-3 or TRBV12-4 and TRBJ1-4, with D possibly matching TRBD1 (5 bases). V was cut by 7 bases and J by 0 bases, with 15 bases left in between. The CDR3 has 16 amino acids.

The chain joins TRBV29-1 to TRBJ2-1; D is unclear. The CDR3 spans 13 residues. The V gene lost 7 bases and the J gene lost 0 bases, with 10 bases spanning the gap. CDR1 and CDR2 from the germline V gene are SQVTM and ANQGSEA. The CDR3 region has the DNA TGCAGCGGGAGTGAGAGCTCCTACAATGAGCAGTTCTTC. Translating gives CSGSESSYNEQFF.

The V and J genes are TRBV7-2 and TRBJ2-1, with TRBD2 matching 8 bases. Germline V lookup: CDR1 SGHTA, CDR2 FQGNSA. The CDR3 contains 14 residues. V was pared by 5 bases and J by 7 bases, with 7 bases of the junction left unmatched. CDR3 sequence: CASSEPGLGNEQFF. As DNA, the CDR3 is TGTGCCAGCAGCGAACCGGGACTAGGAAATGAGCAGTTCTTC.

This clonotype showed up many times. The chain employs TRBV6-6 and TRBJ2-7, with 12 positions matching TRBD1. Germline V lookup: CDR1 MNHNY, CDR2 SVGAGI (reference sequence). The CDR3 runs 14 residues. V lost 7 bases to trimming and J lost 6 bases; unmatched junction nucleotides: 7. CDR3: CASTRGTGGFEQYF. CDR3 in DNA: TGTGCCAGCACAAGGGGGACAGGGGGCTTCGAGCAGTACTTC.

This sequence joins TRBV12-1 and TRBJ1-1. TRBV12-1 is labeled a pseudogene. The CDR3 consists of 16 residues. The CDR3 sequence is CASSFAPAREDTEALF. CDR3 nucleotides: TGTGCCAGCAGCTTTGCCCCGGCCAGGGAGGACACTGAAGCTCTCTTT.